Sequencing of this TCR beta chain was carried out in a study of blood T cell repertoires in COVID-19. Turning to the study itself: There were acute and convalescent COVID-19 samples, and they came from the United States, Italy and Spain. Sample material is recorded as cDNA or gDNA derived from T cells, B-cell-depleted T cells, or PBMCs.

The CDR3 has 18 amino acids. CDR1 and CDR2 from the germline V gene are LGHDT and YNNKEL (reference sequence). The junction had 7 bases not matched to a gene; V was cut back by 2 bases and J by 2 bases. Authors' processing steps: Estimated nucleated cell counts came from reference gene primer amplification. The repertoire was sequenced with immunoSEQ multiplex PCR; TCRdb's copy has only in-frame clones and lacks some. That table furnishes V, J and clone size, whereas the DNA furnished D and trimming. The data hold 70,000 or so clones, with 85% to 90% observed a single time. V is TRBV3-1 (or the pseudogene TRBV3-2) and J is TRBJ2-2; TRBD1 matches at 11 bases. The sequence was collected from a man in his 70s with active COVID-19. What was sequenced was peripheral blood. The CDR3 nucleotides read TGTGCCAGCAGCCAACCCCGGGGACAGGGGGGAAACACCGGGGAGCTGTTTTTT. This translates into CASSQPRGQGGNTGELFF.